The 22 T cell receptor beta chains below were found in one sample sequenced in a study of T-cell memory formation after mild COVID-19. TCRdb reprocessed the 5' RACE reads via MiXCR and lists one record per CDR3 protein. The profile covers some 490,000 distinct CDR3 sequences, with 15% to 20% appearing a single time and 10% to 15% taken by the ten largest. Sequencing input: PBMCs or a T cell subset sorted from them (not recorded which). These receptors originate from an adult woman who had mild COVID-19 (a few samples of this study predate the infection). Cell type and time point are not known.

This clonotype has more than one count but fewer than ten. The chain links TRBV7-9 to TRBJ2-7; D is uncertain. The CDR3 is 13 residues long. Germline CDR1 reads SEHNR; CDR2 reads FQNEAQ (reference sequence). Trimming stripped 5 bases from V and 3 bases from J, with 11 bases between. CDR3 protein: CASSPDLGYEQYF. The CDR3 bases are TGTGCCAGCAGCCCGGACCTTGGCTACGAGCAGTACTTC.

This clonotype was counted many times. The rearrangement uses TRBV5-1 and TRBJ2-1; TRBD2 matches at 14 bases. The CDR3 spans 15 residues. Germline V lookup: CDR1 SGHRS, CDR2 YFSETQ. V dropped 4 bases and J dropped 9; count of bases not matched to a gene: 6. The CDR3 protein is CASSPGLAGDREQFF. CDR3 bases: TGCGCCAGCAGCCCGGGACTAGCGGGAGATCGTGAGCAGTTCTTC.

This clonotype was seen more than once but under ten times. The chain couples TRBV20-1 to TRBJ1-2; D is ambiguous. Trimming removed 0 bases from V and 4 bases from J, with 9 bases in between. CDR3 length equals 13 residues. CDR1 and CDR2 from the germline V gene are DFQATT and SNEGSKA (reference sequence). The CDR3, as DNA: TGCAGTGCTAGAGAACCAGGCAGCTATGGCTACACCTTC. Protein: CSAREPGSYGYTF.

This clonotype was seen only a few times. This chain uses TRBV10-3 with TRBJ2-5; 7 bases are shared with TRBD2. The V gene end was trimmed by 10 bases and the J gene end by 1 base; junction bases not matched to a gene: 12. Germline-derived CDR1 and CDR2 are ENHRY and SYGVKD. CDR3 length equals 15 residues. The DNA of the CDR3 is TGTGCCACCCGAAGCGGGGCAGCCCCCCAAGAGACCCAGTACTTC. As protein: CATRSGAAPQETQYF.

This clonotype was seen a handful of times. This chain uses TRBV28 with TRBJ1-2; the D is unclear. From germline, CDR1 is MDHEN and CDR2 SYDVKM. The CDR3 totals 17 residues. Trimming cost V 1 base and J 5 bases, with 20 bases left between them. The DNA for the CDR3 is TGTGCCAGCAGTTTATTAGGGCAGTCCCAAATAGGGTATGGCTACACCTTC. Translated: CASSLLGQSQIGYGYTF.

This clonotype showed up just once. This chain connects TRBV7-8 to TRBJ2-1; D may be TRBD2 (6 bases). This CDR3 contains 15 residues. Deletions cut 2 bases from V and 4 bases from J, with 12 bases between. Germline CDR1 and CDR2: SGHVS and FQNEAQ. CDR3 sequence (DNA): TGTGCCAGCAGCTTACTGGGGGGAGCTTACAATGAGCAGTTCTTC. Amino acids: CASSLLGGAYNEQFF.

A few counts support this clonotype. Germline and junction disagree at one end, which may indicate a read error. The chain carries TRBV5-1 and TRBJ1-2, with TRBD1 matching 7 bases. The germline V gene has CDR1 SGHRS and CDR2 YFSETQ. This CDR3 is 13 amino acids long. CDR3 in DNA: TGTGCCAGCAGTTTAGGGACAGCCTATGGCTACACCTTC. This gives the protein CASSLGTAYGYTF.

This clonotype was detected only a few times. This chain uses TRBV14 with TRBJ1-1, with D possibly matching TRBD1 (5 bases). Germline V gene lookup returns CDR1 SGHDN and CDR2 FVKESK. This CDR3 is built from 13 residues. V gave up 1 base and J gave up 11 bases, with 14 bases separating them. The chain's CDR3 is CASSQASQGIAFF. The DNA of the CDR3 is TGTGCCAGCAGCCAAGCGTCCCAGGGAATTGCTTTCTTT.

The V call is TRBV7-9, the J call TRBJ1-2, with 9 nucleotides matching TRBD1. This CDR3 region has 15 residues. Germline V lookup: CDR1 SEHNR, CDR2 FQNEAQ (reference sequence). V shed 5 bases, J shed 8 bases, and the junction held 12 bases outside the gene matches. The CDR3 loop reads CASSPRTGDAEGYTF. In DNA form, the CDR3 reads TGTGCCAGCAGCCCCCGGACAGGGGATGCGGAGGGCTACACCTTC.

This clonotype has only a few counts. The chain uses TRBV12-3 or TRBV12-4 and TRBJ2-7; no clear D gene. Trimming cost V 6 bases and J 0 bases, with 9 bases left between them. The CDR3 sequence is 13 residues long. CDR3 amino acids: CASRRPGSYEQYF. CDR3 bases: TGTGCCAGCAGAAGACCGGGCTCCTACGAGCAGTACTTC.

This clonotype appeared many times. The chain carries TRBV12-3 or TRBV12-4 and TRBJ1-2, with D maybe TRBD1 (6 bases). The CDR3 totals 13 residues. The V end was cut by 5 bases, the J end by 6 bases, with 13 bases between. In nucleotides, the CDR3 is TGTGCCAGCAGTCCTAACAGGGTTGATGGCTACACCTTC. It specifies CASSPNRVDGYTF.

This clonotype was found a few times. The CDR3 sequence: CASESGRWDNEQFF. The CDR3 DNA is TGTGCCAGCGAAAGCGGGAGGTGGGACAATGAGCAGTTCTTC. This sequence joins TRBV6-1 and TRBJ2-1; 9 bases are a match to TRBD2. V lost 8 bases to trimming and J lost 5 bases; unmatched junction nucleotides: 7. The length of the CDR3 is 14 residues. CDR1 and CDR2 (germline): MNHNS, SASEGT.

This chain uses TRBV4-1 with TRBJ2-7; D remains unclear. This CDR3 spans 17 amino acids. V was shortened by 0 bases and J by 3 bases, with 18 bases between the two germline ends. The germline V gene has CDR1 MGHRA and CDR2 YSYEKL. The CDR3 protein is CASSQEWTLPAFYEQYF. DNA of the CDR3: TGCGCCAGCAGCCAAGAGTGGACCCTCCCGGCATTCTACGAGCAGTACTTC.

The chain employs TRBV7-2 and TRBJ1-1; weak D call: TRBD1 (5 bases). Per the germline V gene, CDR1 is SGHTA and CDR2 is FQGNSA. Trimming took off 5 bases at V and 5 bases at J, with 18 bases between the two ends. The length of the CDR3 is 15 residues. CDR3 nucleotides: TGTGCCAGCAGCCCGAGTCTGGGTCCAGGGACTGAAGCTTTCTTT. This sequence encodes CASSPSLGPGTEAFF.

The rearrangement links TRBV12-3 or TRBV12-4 to TRBJ2-1, with 7 nucleotides matching TRBD1. The CDR3 length is 17 residues. After removal of 5 bases from V and 7 bases from J, the junction contained 17 bases not matched to a gene. CDR3 nucleotides: TGTGCCAGCAGTCCCCCCCAAGCTCACGGCAGGGGGAATGAGCAGTTCTTC. This sequence encodes CASSPPQAHGRGNEQFF.

As for this clonotype: A much bigger clone sits one base away, suggesting this may be a read error. The chain has TRBV5-1 and TRBJ2-5, with 9 nucleotides matching TRBD2. The CDR3 consists of 15 residues. Germline values: CDR1 SGHRS, CDR2 YFSETQ. The CDR3 sequence: CSSSLKAGGVETQYF. The CDR3 DNA reads as TGCTCCAGCAGCTTGAAAGCGGGGGGAGTGGAGACCCAGTACTTC.

The V call is TRBV27, the J call TRBJ2-6; D remains unclear. This CDR3 spans 15 amino acids. The V end was cut by 5 bases, the J end by 0 bases, with 8 bases between. CDR1 and CDR2 (germline): MNHEY, SMNVEV (reference sequence). CDR3: CASSPDPSGANVLTF. DNA of the CDR3: TGTGCCAGCAGTCCGGACCCCTCTGGGGCCAACGTCCTGACTTTC.

V usage is TRBV7-9 and J usage is TRBJ2-1; unclear D gene. V was clipped by 3 bases and J by 0 bases, with 12 bases between them. Germline V CDR1 and CDR2: SEHNR, FQNEAQ (reference sequence). The CDR3 covers 16 residues. The CDR3 region has the DNA TGTGCCAGCAGCTTCCCGGCCTTGAGCTCCTACAATGAGCAGTTCTTC. Its protein product is CASSFPALSSYNEQFF.

This chain links TRBV9 with TRBJ2-1; no clear D gene. The CDR3 is 16 residues long. V dropped 1 base and J dropped 2 bases, with 13 bases sitting between them. Germline V gene lookup returns CDR1 SGDLS and CDR2 YYNGEE. DNA of the CDR3: TGTGCCAGCAGCGTAACAAGCAGGTACCCCTACAATGAGCAGTTCTTC. This encodes CASSVTSRYPYNEQFF.

At least ten counts were recorded for this clonotype. The CDR3 region is CSAAGVGYNEQFF. CDR3 DNA: TGCAGCGCCGCGGGAGTCGGGTACAATGAGCAGTTCTTC. This chain links TRBV29-1 with TRBJ2-1, with 7 bases lining up with TRBD2. V shed 7 bases, J shed 4 bases, and the junction held 7 bases outside the gene matches. The CDR3 runs 13 residues. The germline gives CDR1 SQVTM, CDR2 ANQGSEA.

This clonotype was observed a few times. V usage is TRBV20-1 and J usage is TRBJ2-7; 9 bases agree with TRBD2. Per germline, CDR1 DFQATT and CDR2 SNEGSKA (reference sequence). Losses at the gene ends were 4 bases for V and 3 bases for J; bases not matched to a gene: 1. This CDR3 is 12 amino acids long. The CDR3 is CSAIAGDYEQYF. DNA of the CDR3: TGCAGTGCTATAGCGGGAGACTACGAGCAGTACTTC.

V and J are TRBV20-1 and TRBJ1-6; no reliable D call. Germline CDR1 reads DFQATT; CDR2 reads SNEGSKA (reference sequence). Deletions cut 0 bases from V and 9 bases from J, with 24 bases between. This CDR3 contains 18 residues. The CDR3 loop is CSARDEEGRPNIVSPLHF. CDR3 DNA: TGCAGTGCTAGAGACGAAGAGGGCAGGCCTAATATCGTTTCACCCCTCCACTTT.